This TCR beta chain was sequenced for a study of blood T cell repertoires in COVID-19 (dated by TCRdb to 2018 to 2021). Context from the whole study: The collaborator samples originated in the United States, Italy and Spain and spanned the acute and convalescent phases of COVID-19. The material from the prospective study consisted of cDNA or gDNA derived from T cells, B-cell-depleted T cells, or PBMCs. The dataset comprised deeply sampled blood TCRbeta repertoires from subjects exposed to, actively infected with, or recovered from COVID-19. A freely available public database, intended as a resource for researchers studying the immune response to SARS-CoV-2, is where the repertoires were released. Samples came from the ongoing ImmuneRACE study (first 160 participants) plus 1,254 subjects from 6 global collaborators. A de-identified subject ID, COVID-19 status, age in years and sex were almost always included in the sample metadata. Where HLA class I and class II types were available, the types were taken from metadata supplied by the sample provider, not from assay-based typing. The study at large found these results: Clinical and demographic metadata were provided uncurated, with the amount varying by source and participant.

As regards this clone: Its binding antigen is unknown. No much larger clonotype is one base removed from it; base qualities were not supplied.

Collaborating institutions collected whole blood in K2EDTA tubes following their own protocols. Collaborator samples were shipped for TCRbeta analysis as frozen whole blood, isolated PBMCs, or DNA extracted from either sample type. TCRbeta CDR3 regions were amplified from genomic DNA using the immunoSEQ Assay, a bias-controlled multiplex PCR. The authors' analysis ran thus. Nucleated cell counts per sample were estimated from amplification of reference gene primers within the assay. To quantify the absolute abundance of each unique TCRbeta CDR3 rearrangement, sequence reads were collapsed and filtered. For each sample, productive Simpson clonality was calculated as the square root of Simpson's diversity index across productive rearrangements. TCRdb took over this immuneACCESS table, retaining in-frame rearrangements with V and J assigned. Such tables are incomplete; in checked studies, under half of the missing clones stem from an unresolved V gene, and the remainder is unexplained. From that table come the V and J calls and clone size; the DNA was used to work out D and trimming. The sample contains 55,000 to 75,000 clones, 70% to 75% of them found a single time. The ten largest clones capture around 20% of the sample.

The CDR1 and CDR2 encoded by the germline V gene are SGDLS and YYNGEE. Its CDR3 holds 14 amino acids, cysteine through phenylalanine. Here the CDR3 DNA is all that survives: 42 bases in frame from base 1. Deletion took 5 bases off V and 1 base off J, with a span of 11 bases between the germline ends. Sequencing was done on a sample of peripheral blood. The clonotype originates from a man aged 60 to 75 with acute or convalescent COVID-19. Recombination connected TRBV9 to TRBJ2-3, with the D gene not clear enough to name. The nucleotides read TGTGCCAGCAGAACAGACGACCGCACAGATACGCAGTATTTT. Its translation reads: CASRTDDRTDTQYF.